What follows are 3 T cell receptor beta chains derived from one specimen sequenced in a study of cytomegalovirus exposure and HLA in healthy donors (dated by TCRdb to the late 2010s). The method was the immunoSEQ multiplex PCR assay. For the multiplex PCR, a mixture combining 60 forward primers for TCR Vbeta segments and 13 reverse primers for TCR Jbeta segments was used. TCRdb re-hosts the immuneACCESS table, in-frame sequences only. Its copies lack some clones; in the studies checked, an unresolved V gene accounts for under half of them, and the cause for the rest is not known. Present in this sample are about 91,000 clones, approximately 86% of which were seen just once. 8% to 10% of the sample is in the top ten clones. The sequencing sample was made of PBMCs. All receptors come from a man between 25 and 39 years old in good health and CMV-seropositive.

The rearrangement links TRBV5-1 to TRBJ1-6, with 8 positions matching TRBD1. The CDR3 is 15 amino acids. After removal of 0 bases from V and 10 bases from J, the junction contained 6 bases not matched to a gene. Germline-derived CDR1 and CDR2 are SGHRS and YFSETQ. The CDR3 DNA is TGCGCCAGCAGCTTGGATACAGGGGGTCAATCACCCCTCCACTTT. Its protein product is CASSLDTGGQSPLHF. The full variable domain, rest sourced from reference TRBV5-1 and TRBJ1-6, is KAGVTQTPRYLIKTRGQQVTLSCSPISGHRSVSWYQQTPGQGLQFLFEYFSETQRNKGNFPGRFSGRQFSNSRSEMNVSTLELGDSALYLCASSLDTGGQSPLHFGNGTRLTVT.

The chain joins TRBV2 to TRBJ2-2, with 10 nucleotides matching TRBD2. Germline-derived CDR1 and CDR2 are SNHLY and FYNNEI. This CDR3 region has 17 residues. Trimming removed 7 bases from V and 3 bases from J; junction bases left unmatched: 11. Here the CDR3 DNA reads TGTGCCAGCACCCGATCGGGGACTAGCGCCTACACCGGGGAGCTGTTTTTT. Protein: CASTRSGTSAYTGELFF.

CDR3 sequence reads: CASSGGGLGSSYEQYF. As DNA, the CDR3 is TGCGCCAGCAGCGGTGGAGGTTTGGGCAGCTCCTACGAGCAGTACTTC. V gene TRBV5-1 combines with J gene TRBJ2-5; the D gene is possibly TRBD2 (5 bases). The J call is doubtful: the DNA matches TRBJ2-7 better. CDR1 is SGHRS, CDR2 YFSETQ, per germline. The CDR3 spans 16 residues.